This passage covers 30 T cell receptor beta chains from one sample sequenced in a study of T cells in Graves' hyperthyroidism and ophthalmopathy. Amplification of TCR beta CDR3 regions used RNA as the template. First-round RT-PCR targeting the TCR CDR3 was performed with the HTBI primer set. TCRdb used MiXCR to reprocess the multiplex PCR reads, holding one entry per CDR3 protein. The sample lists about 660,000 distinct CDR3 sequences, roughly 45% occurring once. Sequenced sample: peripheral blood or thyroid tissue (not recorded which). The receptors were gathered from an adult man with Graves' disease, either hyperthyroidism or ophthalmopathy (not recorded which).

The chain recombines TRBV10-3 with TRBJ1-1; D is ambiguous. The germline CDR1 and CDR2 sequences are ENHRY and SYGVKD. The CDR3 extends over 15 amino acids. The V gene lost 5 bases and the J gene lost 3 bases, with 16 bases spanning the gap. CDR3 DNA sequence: TGTGCCATCAGTCCCACACTGGGCTTGGACACTGAAGCTTTCTTT. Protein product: CAISPTLGLDTEAFF.

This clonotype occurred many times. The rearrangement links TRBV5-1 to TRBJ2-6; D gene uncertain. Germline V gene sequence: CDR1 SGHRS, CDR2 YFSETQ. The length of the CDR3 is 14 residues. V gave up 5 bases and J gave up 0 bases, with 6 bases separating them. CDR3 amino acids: CASRAISGANVLTF. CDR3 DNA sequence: TGCGCCAGCAGGGCGATCTCTGGGGCCAACGTCCTGACTTTC. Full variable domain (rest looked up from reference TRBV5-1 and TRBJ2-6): KAGVTQTPRYLIKTRGQQVTLSCSPISGHRSVSWYQQTPGQGLQFLFEYFSETQRNKGNFPGRFSGRQFSNSRSEMNVSTLELGDSALYLCASRAISGANVLTFGAGSRLTVL.

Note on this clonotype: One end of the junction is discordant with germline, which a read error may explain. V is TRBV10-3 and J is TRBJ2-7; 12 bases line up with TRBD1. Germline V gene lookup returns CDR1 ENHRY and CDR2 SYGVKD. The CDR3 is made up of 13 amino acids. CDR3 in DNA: TGTGCCACCAGTGACCCGGGACAGGGGGCGCAGTACTTC. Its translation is CATSDPGQGAQYF.

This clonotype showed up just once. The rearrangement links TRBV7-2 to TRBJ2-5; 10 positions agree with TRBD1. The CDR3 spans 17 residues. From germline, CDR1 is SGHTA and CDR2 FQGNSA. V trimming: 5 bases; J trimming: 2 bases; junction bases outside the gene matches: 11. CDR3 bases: TGTGCCAGCAGCGCCCGTCCCGGGACAGGGGTTCAAGAGACCCAGTACTTC. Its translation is CASSARPGTGVQETQYF. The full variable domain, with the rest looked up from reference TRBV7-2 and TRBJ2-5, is GAGVSQSPSNKVTEKGKDVELRCDPISGHTALYWYRQSLGQGLEFLIYFQGNSAPDKSGLPSDRFSAERTGGSVSTLTIQRTQQEDSAVYLCASSARPGTGVQETQYFGPGTRLLVL.

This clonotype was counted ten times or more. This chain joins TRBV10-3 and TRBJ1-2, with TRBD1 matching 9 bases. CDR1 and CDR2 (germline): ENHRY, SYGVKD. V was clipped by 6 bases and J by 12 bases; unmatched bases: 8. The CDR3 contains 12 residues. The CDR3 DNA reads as TGTGCCATCAGAGATAACGGGACAGGGAACACCTTC. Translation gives CAIRDNGTGNTF.

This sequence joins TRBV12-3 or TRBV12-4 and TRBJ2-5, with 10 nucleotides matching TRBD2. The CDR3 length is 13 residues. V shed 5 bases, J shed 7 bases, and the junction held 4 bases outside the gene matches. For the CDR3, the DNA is TGTGCCAGCAGTACTAGCGGGGCCGGGACCCAGTACTTC. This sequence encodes CASSTSGAGTQYF.

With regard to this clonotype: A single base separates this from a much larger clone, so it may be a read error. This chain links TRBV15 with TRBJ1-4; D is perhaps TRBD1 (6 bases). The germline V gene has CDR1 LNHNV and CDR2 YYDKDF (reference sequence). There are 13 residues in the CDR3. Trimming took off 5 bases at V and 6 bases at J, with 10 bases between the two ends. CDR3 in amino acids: CATSLPGDEKLFF. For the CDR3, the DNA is TGTGCCACCAGCTTGCCAGGGGATGAAAAACTGTTTTTT.

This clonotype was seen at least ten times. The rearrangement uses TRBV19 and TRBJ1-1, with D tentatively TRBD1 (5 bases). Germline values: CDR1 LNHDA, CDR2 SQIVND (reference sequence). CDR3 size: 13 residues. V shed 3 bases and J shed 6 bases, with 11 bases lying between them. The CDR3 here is CASSIWGDPEAFF. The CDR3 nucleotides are TGTGCCAGTAGTATCTGGGGGGACCCTGAAGCTTTCTTT.

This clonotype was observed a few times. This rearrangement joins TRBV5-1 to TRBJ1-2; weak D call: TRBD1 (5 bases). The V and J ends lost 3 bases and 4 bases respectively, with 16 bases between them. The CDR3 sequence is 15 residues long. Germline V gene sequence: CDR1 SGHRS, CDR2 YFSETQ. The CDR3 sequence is CASSSQGLKPYGYTF. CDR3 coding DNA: TGCGCCAGCAGCTCGCAGGGTCTCAAACCCTATGGCTACACCTTC.

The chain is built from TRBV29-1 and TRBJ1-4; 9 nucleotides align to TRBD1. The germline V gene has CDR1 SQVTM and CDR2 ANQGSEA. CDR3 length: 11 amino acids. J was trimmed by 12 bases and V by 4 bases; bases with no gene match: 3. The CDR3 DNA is TGCAGCGTTGCACAGGGGGCAGAACTGTTTTTT. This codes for CSVAQGAELFF.

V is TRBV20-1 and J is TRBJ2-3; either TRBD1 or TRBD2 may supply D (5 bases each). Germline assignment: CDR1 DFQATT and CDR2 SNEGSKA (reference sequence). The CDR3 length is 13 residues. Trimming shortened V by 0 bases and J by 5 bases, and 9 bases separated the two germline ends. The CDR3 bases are TGCAGTGCTAGAGACGGGGCCGTAGATACGCAGTATTTT. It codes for CSARDGAVDTQYF.

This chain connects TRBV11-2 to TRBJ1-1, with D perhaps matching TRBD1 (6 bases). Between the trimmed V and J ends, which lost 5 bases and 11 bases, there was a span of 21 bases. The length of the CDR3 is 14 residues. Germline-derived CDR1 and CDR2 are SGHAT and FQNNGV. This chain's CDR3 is CASSDRTGSPRAFF. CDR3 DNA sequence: TGTGCCAGCAGCGACCGTACAGGGAGCCCGAGGGCTTTCTTT.

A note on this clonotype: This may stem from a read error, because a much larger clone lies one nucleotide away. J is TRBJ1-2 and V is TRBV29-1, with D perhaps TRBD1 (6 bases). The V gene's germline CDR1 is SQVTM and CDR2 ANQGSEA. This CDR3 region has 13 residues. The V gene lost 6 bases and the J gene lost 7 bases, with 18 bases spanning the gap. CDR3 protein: CSVVITGLLGYTF. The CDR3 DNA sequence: TGCAGCGTCGTAATCACAGGGTTACTTGGCTACACCTTC.

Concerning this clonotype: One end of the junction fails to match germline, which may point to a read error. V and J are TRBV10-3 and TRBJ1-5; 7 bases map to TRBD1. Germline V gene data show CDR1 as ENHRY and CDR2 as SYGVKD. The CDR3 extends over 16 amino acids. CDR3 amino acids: CASSVHTGAGNQPQHF. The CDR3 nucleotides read TGTGCCAGCAGTGTTCATACAGGGGCGGGGAATCAGCCCCAGCATTTT.

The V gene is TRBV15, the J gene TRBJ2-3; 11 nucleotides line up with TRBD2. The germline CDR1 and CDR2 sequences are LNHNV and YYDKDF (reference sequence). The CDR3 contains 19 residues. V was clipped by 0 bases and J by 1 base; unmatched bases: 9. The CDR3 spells CATSRDPPGLAGRTDTQYF. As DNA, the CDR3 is TGTGCCACCAGCAGAGATCCTCCCGGACTAGCGGGCCGCACAGATACGCAGTATTTT.

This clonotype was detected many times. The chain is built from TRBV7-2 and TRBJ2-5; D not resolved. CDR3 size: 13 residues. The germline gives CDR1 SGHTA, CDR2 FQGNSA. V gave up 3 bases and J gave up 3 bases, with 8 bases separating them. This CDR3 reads CASSFTQKETQYF. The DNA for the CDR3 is TGTGCCAGCAGCTTTACTCAGAAAGAGACCCAGTACTTC.

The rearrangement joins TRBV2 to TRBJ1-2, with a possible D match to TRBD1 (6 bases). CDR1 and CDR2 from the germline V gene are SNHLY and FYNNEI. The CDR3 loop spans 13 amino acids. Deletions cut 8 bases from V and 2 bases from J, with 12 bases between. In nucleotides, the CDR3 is TGTGCCAGCGGAGTCGGACAGAACTATGGCTACACCTTC. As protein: CASGVGQNYGYTF.

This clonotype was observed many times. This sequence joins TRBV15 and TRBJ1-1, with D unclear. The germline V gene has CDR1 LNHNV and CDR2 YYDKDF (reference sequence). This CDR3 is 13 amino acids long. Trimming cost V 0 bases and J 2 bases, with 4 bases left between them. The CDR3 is CATSRDSNTEAFF. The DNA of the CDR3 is TGTGCCACCAGCAGAGATAGTAACACTGAAGCTTTCTTT. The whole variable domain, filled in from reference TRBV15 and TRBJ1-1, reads DAMVIQNPRYQVTQFGKPVTLSCSQTLNHNVMYWYQQKSSQAPKLLFHYYDKDFNNEADTPDNFQSRRPNTSFCFLDIRSPGLGDTAMYLCATSRDSNTEAFFGQGTRLTVV.

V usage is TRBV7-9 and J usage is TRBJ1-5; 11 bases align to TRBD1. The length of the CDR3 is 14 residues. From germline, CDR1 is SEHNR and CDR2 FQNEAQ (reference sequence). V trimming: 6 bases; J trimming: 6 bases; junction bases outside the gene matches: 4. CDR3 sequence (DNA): TGTGCCAGCAGGGGGGACAGGGGGATTCAGCCCCAGCATTTT. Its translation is CASRGDRGIQPQHF.

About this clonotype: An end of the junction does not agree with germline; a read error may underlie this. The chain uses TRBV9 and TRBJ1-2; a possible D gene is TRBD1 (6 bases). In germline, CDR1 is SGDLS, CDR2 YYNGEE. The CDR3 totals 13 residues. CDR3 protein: CASSVEQGGGCTF. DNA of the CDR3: TGTGCCAGCAGCGTAGAACAGGGCGGTGGCTGCACCTTC.

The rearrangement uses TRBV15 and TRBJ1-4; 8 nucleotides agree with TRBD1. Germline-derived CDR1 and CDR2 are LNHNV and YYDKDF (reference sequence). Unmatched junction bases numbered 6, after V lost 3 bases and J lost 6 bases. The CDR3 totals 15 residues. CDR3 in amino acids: CATSSTGGQDEKLFF. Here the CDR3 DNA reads TGTGCCACCAGCAGCACAGGGGGGCAAGATGAAAAACTGTTTTTT.

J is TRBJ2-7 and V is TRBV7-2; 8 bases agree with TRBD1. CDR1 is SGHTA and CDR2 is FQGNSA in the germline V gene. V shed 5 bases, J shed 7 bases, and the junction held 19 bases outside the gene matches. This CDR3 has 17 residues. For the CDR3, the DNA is TGTGCCAGCAGCGTTGGACAGGGCAGACTCCCGGATGGAGAGCAGTACTTC. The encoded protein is CASSVGQGRLPDGEQYF.

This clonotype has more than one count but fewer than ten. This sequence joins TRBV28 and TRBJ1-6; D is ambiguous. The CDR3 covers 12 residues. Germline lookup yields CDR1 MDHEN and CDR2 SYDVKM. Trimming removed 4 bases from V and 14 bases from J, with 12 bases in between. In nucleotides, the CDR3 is TGTGCCAGCAGTTCTACGACAAGGGCCCTCCACTTT. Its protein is CASSSTTRALHF.

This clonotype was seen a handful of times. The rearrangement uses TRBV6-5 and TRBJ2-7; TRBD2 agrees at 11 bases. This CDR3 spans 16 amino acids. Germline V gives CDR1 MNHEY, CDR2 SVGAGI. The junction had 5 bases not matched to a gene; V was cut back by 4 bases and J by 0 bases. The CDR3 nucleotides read TGTGCCAGCAGTTTTGTTCTAGCGGGAGGCTCCTACGAGCAGTACTTC. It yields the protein CASSFVLAGGSYEQYF.

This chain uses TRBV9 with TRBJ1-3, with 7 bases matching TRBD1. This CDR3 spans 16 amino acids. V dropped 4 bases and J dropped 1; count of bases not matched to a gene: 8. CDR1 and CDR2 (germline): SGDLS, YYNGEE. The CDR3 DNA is TGTGCCAGCAGCCAAATGACAGGGTTGTCTGGAAACACCATATATTTT. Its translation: CASSQMTGLSGNTIYF.

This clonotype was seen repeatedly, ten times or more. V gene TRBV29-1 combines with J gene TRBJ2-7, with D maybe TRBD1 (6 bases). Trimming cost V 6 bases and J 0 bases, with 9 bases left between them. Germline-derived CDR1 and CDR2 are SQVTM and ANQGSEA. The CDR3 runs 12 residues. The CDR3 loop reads CSVGQSSYEQYF. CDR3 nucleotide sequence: TGCAGCGTAGGACAGAGCTCCTACGAGCAGTACTTC.

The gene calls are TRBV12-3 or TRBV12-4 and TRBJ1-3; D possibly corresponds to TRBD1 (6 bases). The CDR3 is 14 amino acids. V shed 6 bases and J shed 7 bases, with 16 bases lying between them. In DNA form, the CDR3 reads TGTGCCAGCAGCATCACAGGGATGAGTAACACCATATATTTT. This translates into CASSITGMSNTIYF.

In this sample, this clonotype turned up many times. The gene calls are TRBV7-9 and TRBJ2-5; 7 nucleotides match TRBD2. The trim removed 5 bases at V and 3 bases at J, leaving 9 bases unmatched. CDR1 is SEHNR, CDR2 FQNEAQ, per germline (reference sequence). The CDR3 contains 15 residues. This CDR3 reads CASSPQVGRKETQYF. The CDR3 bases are TGTGCCAGCAGCCCCCAGGTCGGGAGGAAAGAGACCCAGTACTTC.

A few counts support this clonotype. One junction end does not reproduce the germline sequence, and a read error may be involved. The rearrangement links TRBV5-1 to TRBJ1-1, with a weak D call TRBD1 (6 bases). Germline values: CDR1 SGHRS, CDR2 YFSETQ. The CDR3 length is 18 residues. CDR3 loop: CASSQDLGQSLRNTEAFF. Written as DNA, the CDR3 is TGTGCCAGCAGCCAAGATCTTGGACAGAGCTTAAGGAACACTGAAGCTTTCTTT.

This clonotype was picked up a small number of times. CDR3 protein: CASSQARGQPQHF. The CDR3 region has the DNA TGCGCCAGCAGCCAAGCGAGGGGACAGCCCCAGCATTTT. The chain links TRBV4-1 to TRBJ1-5; TRBD1 might be the D (5 bases). V lost 1 base, J lost 7 bases, and 8 bases lay in between. The CDR3 is made up of 13 amino acids. CDR1 and CDR2 (germline): MGHRA, YSYEKL.